The clone carrying this TCR beta chain was seen repeatedly, ten times or more. This sample is drawn from a study of T cells in Graves' hyperthyroidism and ophthalmopathy. Study overall: Peripheral blood was obtained at initial diagnosis, preceding any treatment.

Amplification of TCR beta CDR3 regions used RNA as the template. HTBI primers were the set used in a first-round RT-PCR of the TCR CDR3. Each CDR3 protein is one row after TCRdb ran MiXCR on the multiplex PCR reads. The repertoire holds 550,000 to 650,000 distinct CDR3 sequences, with 12% to 15% as singletons. The hyperthyroidism was newly diagnosed and had lasted under 2 months; the patients were aged 18 to 65. Diagnoses were made from clinical symptoms, serum measures (thyroxine and TRAb), thyroid ultrasound and orbital computed tomography. This CDR3 has 22 residues. V was pared by 4 bases and J by 0 bases, with 22 bases of the junction left unmatched. Germline loops: CDR1 SGHTA, CDR2 FQGNSA.

The TCR sequence derives from a woman in her forties with Graves' hyperthyroidism. Sequencing was done on a sample of blood. The gene calls are TRBV7-2 and TRBJ2-7, with 12 bases lining up with TRBD1. The CDR3 reads CASSSRGGGTGTGGVSSYEQYF. CDR3 DNA sequence: TGTGCCAGCAGCTCTCGGGGAGGGGGGACCGGGACAGGGGGCGTGAGCTCCTACGAGCAGTACTTC.